Listed below are T cell receptor beta chains from one sample, sequenced in a study of shared clonotypes between healthy human individuals. Libraries were prepared by immunoSEQ multiplex PCR; TCRdb keeps only in-frame clonotypes and omits some of them. The sample lists about 1.1 million clones, 70% to 80% occurring once. The specimen sequenced was memory CD4+ T cells from PBMCs. The receptors shown here come from a man between 18 and 29 years old in good health. Some clones in this sample may be carry-over from other donors' samples. CDR3s include the opening cysteine and the closing phenylalanine or tryptophan. A D gene is named only where the DNA matches it firmly. The size of a clone is reported for some rows only, either as once, few or many, or as a class for expanded clones.

TRBV18	-	TRBJ1-1	-	CASSPPAGPNTEAFF	TGTGCCAGCTCACCTCCGGCAGGGCCGAACACTGAAGCTTTCTTT
TRBV29-1	-	TRBJ2-5	-	CSVFKPEETQYF	TGCAGCGTTTTTAAACCGGAAGAGACCCAGTACTTC
TRBV5-5	-	TRBJ2-2	once	CASSLTSLNTGELFF	TGTGCCAGCAGCTTAACCTCCCTTAACACCGGGGAGCTGTTTTTT
TRBV6-6	-	TRBJ1-1	-	CASSYLNTEAFF	TGTGCCAGCAGTTACCTCAACACTGAAGCTTTCTTT
TRBV4-2	-	TRBJ1-3	-	CASRPLVKVPGGSGNTIYF	TGTGCCAGCAGACCCCTTGTAAAGGTTCCGGGAGGCTCTGGAAACACCATATATTTT
TRBV5-1	-	TRBJ1-1	-	CASSLGQGGTEAFF	TGCGCCAGCAGCTTGGGGCAGGGTGGCACTGAAGCTTTCTTT
TRBV30	-	TRBJ1-1	-	CACQRNTEAFF	TGTGCCTGCCAGCGTAACACTGAAGCTTTCTTT
TRBV9	-	TRBJ2-3	once	CASSVTPGTDTQYF	TGTGCCAGCAGCGTCACTCCTGGCACAGATACGCAGTATTTT
TRBV5-1	-	TRBJ1-2	-	CASSLVPSRGAGYGYTF	TGCGCCAGCAGCTTGGTTCCCAGCAGGGGCGCTGGCTATGGCTACACCTTC
TRBV9	-	TRBJ2-3	once	CASSHWTATDTQYF	TGTGCCAGCAGCCACTGGACAGCCACAGATACGCAGTATTTT
TRBV6-1	TRBD1	TRBJ1-1	-	CASGGTGRWGEAFF	TGTGCCAGCGGCGGGACAGGGAGATGGGGTGAAGCTTTCTTT
TRBV7-3	-	TRBJ2-3	-	CASSRGGWTDTQYF	TGTGCCAGCTCCCGGGGCGGTTGGACAGATACGCAGTATTTT
TRBV9	-	TRBJ2-3	-	CASSGLSTDTQYF	TGTGCCAGCAGTGGACTCAGCACAGATACGCAGTATTTT
TRBV9	TRBD1	TRBJ1-5	once	CASSVGQVNQPQHF	TGTGCCAGCAGCGTCGGACAGGTCAATCAGCCCCAGCATTTT
TRBV27	-	TRBJ2-1	-	CASRVPGSGSYNEQFF	TGTGCCAGCAGGGTCCCTGGGTCTGGCTCCTACAATGAGCAGTTCTTC
TRBV18	TRBD1	TRBJ1-4	-	CASSPPGQSDEKLFF	TGTGCCAGCTCACCGCCGGGACAGTCCGACGAAAAACTGTTTTTT
TRBV28	TRBD1	TRBJ2-5	-	CASSAGTGRGQETQYF	TGTGCCAGCAGTGCTGGGACAGGGAGGGGGCAAGAGACCCAGTACTTC
TRBV5-1	TRBD2	TRBJ2-2	-	CASSDPSGRSTGELFF	TGCGCCAGCAGCGACCCTAGCGGGAGGTCGACCGGGGAGCTGTTTTTT
TRBV18	-	TRBJ1-1	-	CASSGGFNTEAFF	TGTGCCAGCTCAGGGGGGTTCAACACTGAAGCTTTCTTT
TRBV28	TRBD1	TRBJ1-5	few	CASSPRAGGLKPQHF	TGTGCCAGCAGCCCCAGGGCAGGGGGTCTGAAGCCCCAGCATTTT
TRBV18	-	TRBJ1-2	-	CASSPPAREDYGYTF	TGTGCCAGCTCACCACCGGCCCGAGAGGACTATGGCTACACCTTC
TRBV4-1	TRBD2	TRBJ2-2	-	CASSQVRSGTSGRMNTGELFF	TGCGCCAGCAGCCAAGTGCGTTCCGGGACTAGCGGGAGAATGAACACCGGGGAGCTGTTTTTT
TRBV10-3	TRBD1	TRBJ1-2	-	CAISETGDNGYTF	TGTGCCATCAGTGAGACAGGGGATAATGGCTACACCTTC
TRBV6-5	-	TRBJ1-2	few	CASSPRSPNYGYTF	TGTGCCAGCAGCCCCCGATCTCCGAACTATGGCTACACCTTC
TRBV7-8	-	TRBJ2-3	many	CASSPGGGTDTQYF	TGTGCCAGCAGCCCGGGCGGGGGCACAGATACGCAGTATTTT
TRBV27	-	TRBJ2-7	-	CASSLWGGGRSSYEQYF	TGTGCCAGCAGTTTATGGGGCGGCGGCAGGAGCTCCTACGAGCAGTACTTC
TRBV6-5	-	TRBJ1-2	-	CASAPGHYGYTF	TGTGCCAGTGCACCGGGGCACTATGGCTACACCTTC
TRBV30	-	TRBJ2-1	-	CAWSAYNEQFF	TGTGCCTGGAGTGCCTACAATGAGCAGTTCTTC
TRBV5-1	-	TRBJ1-4	-	CASSLVAGNEKLFF	TGCGCCAGCAGCTTGGTGGCAGGGAATGAAAAACTGTTTTTT
TRBV28	-	TRBJ1-3	-	CASSLSGAGNTIYF	TGTGCCAGCAGTTTATCAGGAGCTGGAAACACCATATATTTT
TRBV18	-	TRBJ1-2	-	CASSPLQENYGYTF	TGTGCCAGCTCACCCTTACAGGAGAACTATGGCTACACCTTC
TRBV28	-	TRBJ2-7	-	CASTRTSSSYEQYF	TGTGCCAGCACAAGGACATCGAGCTCCTACGAGCAGTACTTC
TRBV7-2	-	TRBJ2-3	-	CASSLSRDTDTQYF	TGTGCCAGCAGCTTGTCGCGGGATACAGATACGCAGTATTTT
TRBV4-1	-	TRBJ1-2	few	CASSQGGGYTF	TGCGCCAGCAGCCAAGGGGGGGGCTACACCTTC
TRBV30	-	TRBJ2-3	-	CAWNLRAGDTQYF	TGTGCCTGGAATCTTCGGGCGGGAGATACGCAGTATTTT
TRBV5-1	-	TRBJ2-5	-	CASSSGSQETQYF	TGCGCCAGCAGCTCGGGATCTCAAGAGACCCAGTACTTC
TRBV20-1	TRBD2	TRBJ2-1	-	CSAGGPGEQFF	TGCAGCGCGGGGGGGCCGGGTGAGCAGTTCTTC
TRBV27	-	TRBJ1-5	-	CASSSRGQSNNQPQHF	TGTGCCAGCAGTTCGAGAGGACAGTCAAACAATCAGCCCCAGCATTTT
TRBV6-1	-	TRBJ1-5	few	CASSIDRIHQPQHF	TGTGCCAGCAGTATAGACAGGATTCATCAGCCCCAGCATTTT
TRBV6-1	-	TRBJ2-2	-	CASSEVGQNTGELFF	TGTGCCAGCAGTGAAGTGGGACAAAACACCGGGGAGCTGTTTTTT
TRBV6-6	TRBD1	TRBJ1-4	once	CASSTGTAEKLFF	TGTGCCAGCAGTACCGGGACAGCCGAAAAACTGTTTTTT
TRBV19	-	TRBJ2-3	-	CASSIGGAGTDTQYF	TGTGCCAGTAGTATAGGGGGGGCTGGCACAGATACGCAGTATTTT
TRBV28	-	TRBJ1-4	-	CASRGTGVEKLFF	TGTGCCAGCAGAGGGACGGGGGTTGAAAAACTGTTTTTT
TRBV5-8	-	TRBJ2-6	-	CASSLVNSGANVLTF	TGTGCCAGCAGCCTCGTCAACTCTGGGGCCAACGTCCTGACTTTC
TRBV10-1	TRBD2	TRBJ2-7	-	CASSAGTSNEQYF	TGCGCCAGCAGCGCCGGGACTAGTAACGAGCAGTACTTC
TRBV5-4	-	TRBJ2-1	once	CASSLGGSVRERAYNEQFF	TGTGCCAGCAGCTTAGGGGGATCGGTGCGGGAGCGGGCCTACAATGAGCAGTTCTTC
TRBV1	-	TRBJ2-2	-	CTSSQLSGELFF	TGCACCAGCAGCCAACTCAGCGGGGAGCTGTTTTTT
TRBV7-2	-	TRBJ1-4	-	CASSLVGLGEKLFF	TGTGCCAGCAGCTTAGTTGGGTTAGGGGAAAAACTGTTTTTT
TRBV7-2	-	TRBJ1-1	few	CASTPRGRAFF	TGTGCCAGCACCCCCAGAGGGAGAGCTTTCTTT
TRBV7-2	TRBD2	TRBJ2-1	-	CASSATSGRANEQFF	TGTGCCAGCAGCGCGACTAGCGGGAGGGCCAATGAGCAGTTCTTC
TRBV5-1	-	TRBJ1-1	-	CASSLIRTGEAFF	TGCGCCAGCAGCTTGATCCGGACGGGTGAAGCTTTCTTT
TRBV7-3	-	TRBJ2-2	-	CASSLSRTAGELFF	TGTGCCAGCAGCTTAAGCAGGACGGCCGGGGAGCTGTTTTTT